A single sample gave rise to the 16 T cell receptor beta chains below, sequenced in a study of T cells in Graves' hyperthyroidism and ophthalmopathy. Using RNA transcripts as the source, TCR beta CDR3 regions were amplified. TCR CDR3 regions were first amplified by RT-PCR with HTBI primers. Using its own MiXCR run on the multiplex PCR reads, TCRdb lists one record per CDR3 protein. The sample has about 270,000 distinct CDR3 sequences; 20% to 25% are singletons. The specimen was blood. The receptors originated from a man in his thirties or forties with Graves' ophthalmopathy.

This clonotype has ten or more counts. The chain uses TRBV2 and TRBJ2-4, with D possibly being TRBD2 (6 bases). The germline gives CDR1 SNHLY, CDR2 FYNNEI. The V and J ends lost 5 bases and 4 bases respectively, with 12 bases between them. The CDR3 loop spans 14 amino acids. CDR3 protein: CASSPVAGKNIQYF. The CDR3 coding sequence is TGTGCCAGCAGTCCGGTCGCGGGAAAAAACATTCAGTACTTC.

The V call is TRBV12-3 or TRBV12-4, the J call TRBJ2-7; 8 bases align to TRBD1. Losses at the gene ends were 4 bases for V and 4 bases for J; bases not matched to a gene: 3. This CDR3 region has 13 residues. CDR3 DNA: TGTGCCAGCAGTTGGGACAGGCGGTACGAGCAGTACTTC. Translation gives CASSWDRRYEQYF.

As regards this clonotype: A much larger clonotype is one base distant, so this may be a read error. The chain links TRBV7-9 to TRBJ2-7; 7 nucleotides agree with TRBD2. The CDR3 is made up of 14 amino acids. With V trimmed by 4 bases and J by 0 bases, 3 bases remained unmatched. The V gene's germline CDR1 is SEHNR and CDR2 FQNEAQ (reference sequence). The CDR3 coding sequence is TGTGCCAGCAGCTCCGGGGGGAGCTCCTACGAGCAGTACTTC. Amino acids: CASSSGGSSYEQYF.

This clonotype appeared many times. The chain carries TRBV5-6 and TRBJ1-1; TRBD1 matches 7 bases. CDR1 and CDR2 from the germline V gene are SGHDT and YYEEEE. There are 15 residues in the CDR3. V shed 4 bases and J 0 bases; nucleotides not matched to a gene: 6. DNA of the CDR3: TGTGCCAGCAGCGAACAGGGGTTCATGAACACTGAAGCTTTCTTT. Translated: CASSEQGFMNTEAFF. Combining the CDR3 with reference TRBV5-6 and TRBJ1-1 gives the whole variable domain DAGVTQSPTHLIKTRGQQVTLRCSPKSGHDTVSWYQQALGQGPQFIFQYYEEEERQRGNFPDRFSGHQFPNYSSELNVNALLLGDSALYLCASSEQGFMNTEAFFGQGTRLTVV.

This chain connects TRBV20-1 to TRBJ2-7, with D perhaps assigned TRBD1 or TRBD2 (6 bases each). V dropped 0 bases and J dropped 2 bases, with 14 bases sitting between them. The CDR3 extends over 15 amino acids. Germline assignment: CDR1 DFQATT and CDR2 SNEGSKA (reference sequence). In DNA form, the CDR3 reads TGCAGTGCTAGAGACCCCAAGGGGGGAACCTACGAGCAGTACTTC. Encoded protein: CSARDPKGGTYEQYF.

The table lists this clonotype with a count of one. The CDR3 coding sequence is TGTGCCAGCAGTGGACAGGGGGATACCGGGGAGCTGTTTTTT. Translated, it gives CASSGQGDTGELFF. The chain carries TRBV27 and TRBJ2-2, with 10 bases matching TRBD1. This CDR3 is 14 amino acids long. The V gene's germline CDR1 is MNHEY and CDR2 SMNVEV (reference sequence). V gave up 5 bases and J gave up 5 bases; unmatched junction bases: 2.

This clonotype was counted between two and nine times. The genes are TRBV4-2 and TRBJ1-3; possibly TRBD1 for D (5 bases). Germline V gene sequence: CDR1 LGHNA, CDR2 YNFKEQ. The CDR3 runs 15 residues. Trimming removed 3 bases from V and 0 bases from J, with 9 bases in between. CDR3 in DNA: TGTGCCAGCAGCCAGGGGCCCTCCTCTGGAAACACCATATATTTT. This gives the protein CASSQGPSSGNTIYF.

This clonotype appeared many times. The chain links TRBV3-1 to TRBJ2-2, with D unresolved. Trimming removed 0 bases from V and 1 base from J, with 6 bases in between. The CDR3 sequence is 15 residues long. Germline lookup yields CDR1 LGHDT and CDR2 YNNKEL (reference sequence). CDR3 in amino acids: CASSQDTGNTGELFF. The CDR3 DNA follows: TGTGCCAGCAGCCAAGATACCGGGAACACCGGGGAGCTGTTTTTT.

This clonotype has ten or more counts. The J gene is TRBJ1-2, the V gene TRBV6-1, with D uncertain. Deletions cut 1 base from V and 4 bases from J, with 10 bases between. The CDR3 spans 14 residues. Germline-derived CDR1 and CDR2 are MNHNS and SASEGT. The CDR3 nucleotides are TGTGCCAGCAGTGAAGGCCCAGGTGTCTATGGCTACACCTTC. Translation gives CASSEGPGVYGYTF.

This clonotype was seen only once. The V and J genes are TRBV18 and TRBJ2-3; 11 bases match TRBD2. The CDR3 loop spans 16 amino acids. V dropped 4 bases and J dropped 5; count of bases not matched to a gene: 8. Germline CDR1 KGHSH, CDR2 LQKENI. CDR3 amino acids: CASSQKLAGVGDTQYF. DNA of the CDR3: TGTGCCAGCTCACAAAAACTAGCGGGAGTAGGAGATACGCAGTATTTT.

V is TRBV6-1 and J is TRBJ2-5; TRBD1 is a possible D gene (5 bases). Germline V gene lookup returns CDR1 MNHNS and CDR2 SASEGT. Trimming took 4 bases from V and 2 from J, leaving 8 bases between them. This CDR3 contains 13 residues. The CDR3 region is CASSGQSQETQYF. The CDR3, as DNA: TGTGCCAGCAGTGGACAGTCACAAGAGACCCAGTACTTC.

The CDR3 reads CASSDRNQPQHF. The CDR3 DNA reads as TGTGCCAGTAGCGACAGGAATCAGCCCCAGCATTTT. The chain is built from TRBV19 and TRBJ1-5; TRBD1 is a possible D gene (6 bases). The CDR3 runs to 12 residues. Germline V gene lookup returns CDR1 LNHDA and CDR2 SQIVND (reference sequence). V lost 6 bases and J lost 4, with 7 bases in between.

The sample holds many counts of this clonotype. This chain links TRBV18 with TRBJ1-5; 7 bases fit TRBD1. Germline V CDR1 and CDR2: KGHSH, LQKENI. CDR3 length: 14 amino acids. V dropped 1 base and J dropped 7; count of bases not matched to a gene: 4. The CDR3 sequence: CASSPQGAEQPQHF. The DNA of the CDR3 is TGTGCCAGCTCACCACAGGGGGCAGAACAGCCCCAGCATTTT.

This clonotype occurred a few times. CDR3 amino acids: CASSVIAGHNEQFF. Here the CDR3 DNA reads TGTGCCAGCAGCGTTATAGCGGGACACAATGAGCAGTTCTTC. This chain joins TRBV7-9 and TRBJ2-1; 8 nucleotides match TRBD2. Germline V gene data show CDR1 as SEHNR and CDR2 as FQNEAQ (reference sequence). The CDR3 contains 14 residues. The J segment lost 5 bases and the V segment lost 5 bases, leaving 5 bases of the junction unmatched. The variable domain in full, completed from reference TRBV7-9 and TRBJ2-1, reads DTGVSQNPRHKITKRGQNVTFRCDPISEHNRLYWYRQTLGQGPEFLTYFQNEAQLEKSRLLSDRFSAERPKGSFSTLEIQRTEQGDSAMYLCASSVIAGHNEQFFGPGTRLTVL.

This clonotype was counted a few times. The chain has TRBV20-1 and TRBJ1-1; a weak D match, TRBD1 (5 bases). The CDR3 covers 13 residues. Germline V CDR1 and CDR2: DFQATT, SNEGSKA (reference sequence). Trimming stripped 1 base from V and 1 base from J, with 7 bases between. The CDR3 sequence is CSARGGGNTEAFF. The CDR3 nucleotides read TGCAGTGCTAGAGGGGGGGGGAACACTGAAGCTTTCTTT.

Many counts were recorded for this clonotype. CDR3 sequence reads: CASSYLGLQVYEQYF. The CDR3, as DNA: TGTGCCAGCAGTTATTTAGGCCTCCAGGTTTACGAGCAGTACTTC. V is TRBV11-2 and J is TRBJ2-7, with D uncertain. Germline CDR1 reads SGHAT; CDR2 reads FQNNGV. V lost 6 bases and J 4 bases, leaving 19 bases between the germline ends. CDR3 size: 15 residues.